Listed here are 28 T cell receptor beta chains from one sample, sequenced in a study of T cells expressing NK-cell markers. TCRdb re-analyzed the 5' RACE reads; it lists each CDR3 protein once, without DNA. In all, the sample yields approximately 550,000 distinct CDR3 sequences. Sequencing was done on a sample of blood T cells: a sorted CD56 or NKG2C T cell subset, CD4+ or CD8+ T cells, or bulk PBMC T cells (not recorded which). Receptors originate from a man aged 18 to 30 in good health.

The chain recombines TRBV7-9 with TRBJ2-3; TCRdb names TRBD2, which stays unverified in the absence of DNA. The CDR3 sequence is 15 residues long. The germline CDR1 and CDR2 sequences are SEHNR and FQNEAQ (reference sequence). The CDR3 loop is CASSWAAGHADTQYF.

The chain joins TRBV4-2 to TRBJ1-2. The CDR3 covers 13 residues. Germline CDR1 reads LGHNA; CDR2 reads YNFKEQ. The CDR3 here is CASSQESGYGYTF.

V is TRBV6-1 and J is TRBJ2-2. The CDR3 is 14 residues long. Germline lookup yields CDR1 MNHNS and CDR2 SASEGT. This CDR3 is CASSEAVGIGELFF.

This chain connects TRBV6-2 or TRBV6-3 to TRBJ2-7; TCRdb selects TRBD1, and the lack of DNA leaves this call unchecked. The CDR3 extends over 14 amino acids. Germline lookup yields CDR1 MNHEY and CDR2 SVGEGT. The CDR3 loop reads CASTTGQDPYEQYF.

This rearrangement joins TRBV12-3 or TRBV12-4 to TRBJ1-1; without DNA, the TCRdb call of TRBD1 cannot be checked. CDR3 length equals 17 residues. CDR3 region: CASSFAGQGIRNTEAFF.

The chain is built from TRBV11-2 and TRBJ2-2; TCRdb's D gene call, TRBD2, goes unchecked for lack of DNA. CDR1 and CDR2 (germline): SGHAT, FQNNGV. The CDR3 spans 18 residues. The CDR3: CASSSPGGGGRNTGELFF. Full variable domain (remainder filled in from reference TRBV11-2 and TRBJ2-2): EAGVAQSPRYKIIEKRQSVAFWCNPISGHATLYWYQQILGQGPKLLIQFQNNGVVDDSQLPKDRFSAERLKGVDSTLKIQPAKLEDSAVYLCASSSPGGGGRNTGELFFGEGSRLTVL.

V usage is TRBV29-1 and J usage is TRBJ1-1; the D call of TRBD1 rests on TCRdb alone, since no DNA is present to check it. Looked up from germline, CDR1 is SQVTM and CDR2 is ANQGSEA. The CDR3 contains 16 residues. CDR3 amino acids: CSVEDRGKVLNTEAFF.

The J gene is TRBJ2-3, the V gene TRBV7-2; TCRdb indicates TRBD1, and absent DNA this call remains unverified. The CDR3 is made up of 15 amino acids. Germline loops: CDR1 SGHTA, CDR2 FQGNSA. This chain's CDR3 is CASSQGGLRGRTQYF.

V usage is TRBV5-1 and J usage is TRBJ2-1; TCRdb's D call, TRBD2, is unchecked because there is no DNA. The CDR3 spans 17 residues. CDR1 and CDR2 (germline): SGHRS, YFSETQ. The CDR3 here is CASSPGQGLAGYNEQFF.

The chain joins TRBV5-1 to TRBJ2-2; TCRdb calls TRBD1, which cannot be checked without DNA. The V gene's germline CDR1 is SGHRS and CDR2 YFSETQ. The CDR3 has 13 residues. The CDR3 region is CATRDADTGELFF.

The chain joins TRBV4-3 to TRBJ2-7; TCRdb designates TRBD2, a call that cannot be tested without DNA. CDR1 is LGHNA, CDR2 YSLEER, per germline. There are 13 residues in the CDR3. The CDR3 sequence: CASSVQREREQYF.

J is TRBJ2-7 and V is TRBV7-2. Germline CDR1 SGHTA, CDR2 FQGNSA. The CDR3 consists of 12 residues. The CDR3 loop is CASSTLGYEQYF.

The chain is built from TRBV12-3 or TRBV12-4 and TRBJ2-1; checking the TCRdb D call of TRBD2 is not possible without DNA. This CDR3 has 16 amino acids. The CDR3 loop is CASSFGLAGVGTEQFF.

The CDR3 region is CASSLSGDAYEQYF. This chain uses TRBV7-3 with TRBJ2-7. The germline CDR1 and CDR2 sequences are SGHTA and FQGTGA. CDR3 length: 14 amino acids.

The chain joins TRBV20-1 to TRBJ2-3; TCRdb's D call of TRBD1 is untestable without DNA. Germline CDR1 DFQATT, CDR2 SNEGSKA (reference sequence). The CDR3 covers 14 residues. CDR3: CSAASFPPTDTQYF.

The rearrangement uses TRBV5-1 and TRBJ2-7. The CDR3 runs to 14 residues. The germline V gene encodes CDR1 SGHRS and CDR2 YFSETQ. This CDR3 reads CASSSDRGGYEQYF. Supplemented by reference TRBV5-1 and TRBJ2-7, the full variable domain reads KAGVTQTPRYLIKTRGQQVTLSCSPISGHRSVSWYQQTPGQGLQFLFEYFSETQRNKGNFPGRFSGRQFSNSRSEMNVSTLELGDSALYLCASSSDRGGYEQYFGPGTRLTVT.

The CDR3 reads CASSQELAGGPGEYF. The chain links TRBV4-2 to TRBJ2-7; TCRdb designates TRBD1, a call that cannot be tested without DNA. Germline V CDR1 and CDR2: LGHNA, YNFKEQ. The CDR3 is 15 amino acids.

This chain joins TRBV20-1 and TRBJ2-5. This CDR3 is built from 11 residues. Per the germline V gene, CDR1 is DFQATT and CDR2 is SNEGSKA (reference sequence). The CDR3: CSAEDPETQYF.

This chain links TRBV7-8 with TRBJ2-3; TCRdb names TRBD2, which stays unverified in the absence of DNA. Germline CDR1 is SGHVS and CDR2 is FQNEAQ. The CDR3 has 15 amino acids. The CDR3: CASSETSVRTDTQYF.

The chain is built from TRBV28 and TRBJ2-1; the D gene TCRdb calls, TRBD2, cannot be checked with no DNA. The CDR3 is 15 amino acids. Germline-derived CDR1 and CDR2 are MDHEN and SYDVKM. The CDR3 reads CASSPSVIGTDEQFF.

V gene TRBV7-9 combines with J gene TRBJ2-7; TCRdb's assignment of TRBD1 cannot be checked, as there is no DNA. CDR3 size: 15 residues. CDR1 is SEHNR and CDR2 is FQNEAQ in the germline V gene (reference sequence). CDR3 protein: CASSPRTVSTYEQYF.

This CDR3 reads CSARENNEQFF. The V and J genes are TRBV20-1 and TRBJ2-1; TCRdb's D call of TRBD2 is untestable without DNA. CDR1 is DFQATT and CDR2 is SNEGSKA in the germline V gene (reference sequence). There are 11 residues in the CDR3.

The V gene is TRBV9, the J gene TRBJ2-7; TCRdb's assignment of TRBD1 cannot be checked, as there is no DNA. The CDR3 has 16 amino acids. Germline values: CDR1 SGDLS, CDR2 YYNGEE. The chain's CDR3 is CASGPGGGRGSYEQYF. Full variable domain (remainder filled in from reference TRBV9 and TRBJ2-7): DSGVTQTPKHLITATGQRVTLRCSPRSGDLSVYWYQQSLDQGLQFLIQYYNGEERAKGNILERFSAQQFPDLHSELNLSSLELGDSALYFCASGPGGGRGSYEQYFGPGTRLTVT.

The rearrangement uses TRBV20-1 and TRBJ2-3; TCRdb lists TRBD1, though no DNA is available to test this call. The length of the CDR3 is 18 residues. Germline CDR1 is DFQATT and CDR2 is SNEGSKA (reference sequence). This CDR3 is CSARPYWATGGWTDTQYF.

V gene TRBV10-2 combines with J gene TRBJ2-3; the D call of TRBD2 rests on TCRdb alone, since no DNA is present to check it. Germline assignment: CDR1 WSHSY and CDR2 SAAADI. This CDR3 is 19 amino acids long. CDR3 sequence: CATSFSGTSGRDITDTQYF.

The rearrangement links TRBV14 to TRBJ1-1. Germline-derived CDR1 and CDR2 are SGHDN and FVKESK. The CDR3 is made up of 14 amino acids. The CDR3 spells CASSHHGGNTEAFF.

This chain uses TRBV5-1 with TRBJ1-1; TCRdb names TRBD1, which stays unverified in the absence of DNA. This CDR3 is 14 amino acids long. Germline loops: CDR1 SGHRS, CDR2 YFSETQ. The CDR3 loop reads CASRDRAANTEAFF.

The chain carries TRBV7-9 and TRBJ2-5. This CDR3 is 13 amino acids long. Germline CDR1 reads SEHNR; CDR2 reads FQNEAQ (reference sequence). The CDR3 sequence is CASSLVEKETQYF.